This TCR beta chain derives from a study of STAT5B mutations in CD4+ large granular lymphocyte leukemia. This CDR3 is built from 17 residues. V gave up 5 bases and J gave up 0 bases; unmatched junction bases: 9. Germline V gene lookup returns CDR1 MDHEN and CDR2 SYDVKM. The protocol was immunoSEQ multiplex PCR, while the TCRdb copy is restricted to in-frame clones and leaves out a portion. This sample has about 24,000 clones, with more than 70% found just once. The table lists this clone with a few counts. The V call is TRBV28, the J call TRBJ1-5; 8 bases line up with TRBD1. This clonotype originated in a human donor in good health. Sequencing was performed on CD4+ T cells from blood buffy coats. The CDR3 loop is CASSDRDRRNSNQPQHF. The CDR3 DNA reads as TGTGCCAGCAGTGACCGGGACAGGAGGAATAGCAATCAGCCCCAGCATTTT.